Presented here are 21 T cell receptor beta chains from one specimen sequenced in a study of blood T cell repertoires in COVID-19. The assay was immunoSEQ multiplex PCR, and TCRdb's table has in-frame clones only and misses some. The sample lists over 150,000 clones, around 90% occurring once. Sequencing was performed on PBMCs or T cells enriched from blood (not recorded which). The source of these receptors is a woman aged 25-40 years who had recovered from COVID-19.

V usage is TRBV7-9 and J usage is TRBJ1-3; 7 positions match TRBD1. The V gene end was trimmed by 5 bases and the J gene end by 0 bases; junction bases not matched to a gene: 7. This CDR3 comprises 16 residues. Per the germline V gene, CDR1 is SEHNR and CDR2 is FQNEAQ (reference sequence). In DNA form, the CDR3 reads TGTGCCAGCAGCCGGCAGGGACAGAACTCTGGAAACACCATATATTTT. Encoded protein: CASSRQGQNSGNTIYF.

The chain couples TRBV10-1 to TRBJ1-5; D call uncertain. This CDR3 has 14 amino acids. V dropped 3 bases and J dropped 7 bases, with 13 bases sitting between them. Germline CDR1 is WNHNN and CDR2 is SYGVQD (reference sequence). CDR3 in amino acids: CASSDRHPNQPQHF. CDR3 coding DNA: TGCGCCAGCAGTGATAGACACCCTAACCAGCCCCAGCATTTT.

V gene TRBV19 combines with J gene TRBJ2-5; D remains unclear. V lost 11 bases to trimming and J lost 4 bases, with 8 bases between them. The CDR3 sequence is 10 residues long. The germline CDR1 and CDR2 sequences are LNHDA and SQIVND (reference sequence). The CDR3 loop is CAPRGETQYF. In nucleotides, the CDR3 is TGTGCCCCTAGAGGAGAGACCCAGTACTTC.

The gene calls are TRBV7-2 and TRBJ1-5; tentative D call: TRBD1 (5 bases). V was shortened by 2 bases and J by 0 bases, with 8 bases between the two germline ends. The CDR3 contains 15 residues. In germline, CDR1 is SGHTA, CDR2 FQGNSA. CDR3 coding DNA: TGTGCCAGCAGCTTATTCCAGGGTAGCAATCAGCCCCAGCATTTT. Its protein is CASSLFQGSNQPQHF.

The chain couples TRBV29-1 to TRBJ1-2, with no clear D. Trimming took 0 bases from V and 8 from J, leaving 13 bases between them. CDR1 and CDR2 from the germline V gene are SQVTM and ANQGSEA. This CDR3 region has 13 residues. The CDR3 DNA is TGCAGCGTTGAAGATCTGGGAGGCAAGGGCTACACCTTC. Residues: CSVEDLGGKGYTF.

The rearrangement links TRBV6-1 to TRBJ2-1; 11 positions agree with TRBD2. Germline V gene data show CDR1 as MNHNS and CDR2 as SASEGT. The CDR3 length is 16 residues. V gave up 2 bases and J gave up 4 bases; unmatched junction bases: 4. This chain's CDR3 is CASSEPRTSGYNEQFF. CDR3 DNA sequence: TGTGCCAGCAGTGAACCCCGGACTAGCGGGTACAATGAGCAGTTCTTC.

This clone was counted only a few times. This chain links TRBV3-1 (or the pseudogene TRBV3-2) with TRBJ2-1; no clear D gene. The ends were cut back, 0 bases at V and 9 bases at J, with 3 bases in the middle. Germline V gives CDR1 LGHDT, CDR2 YNNKEL (reference sequence). The CDR3 length is 11 residues. CDR3 DNA: TGTGCCAGCAGCCAAGAGAGTGAGCAGTTCTTC. Translated, it gives CASSQESEQFF.

CDR3 protein: CASSLVGARTEAFF. Here the CDR3 DNA reads TGTGCCAGCAGCTTAGTGGGGGCACGGACTGAAGCTTTCTTT. The chain couples TRBV11-1 to TRBJ1-1; D possibly corresponds to TRBD1 (6 bases). This CDR3 region has 14 residues. V lost 1 base, J lost 5 bases, and 11 bases lay in between. Germline values: CDR1 SGHAT, CDR2 FQDESV (reference sequence).

This chain connects TRBV7-9 to TRBJ1-5; D not resolved. The germline V gene encodes CDR1 SEHNR and CDR2 FQNEAQ (reference sequence). Trimming removed 4 bases at V and 5 bases at J, with 6 bases between. This CDR3 contains 12 residues. The CDR3 loop reads CASSSTYQPQHF. Here the CDR3 DNA reads TGTGCCAGCAGCTCTACTTATCAGCCCCAGCATTTT.

The chain carries TRBV3-1 (or the pseudogene TRBV3-2) and TRBJ2-3, with 9 bases matching TRBD2. Losses at the gene ends were 3 bases for V and 1 base for J; bases not matched to a gene: 2. The CDR3 is made up of 15 amino acids. CDR1 and CDR2 (germline): LGHDT, YNNKEL (reference sequence). The CDR3 is CASSQPSGGTDTQYF. In DNA form, the CDR3 reads TGTGCCAGCAGCCAGCCTAGCGGGGGCACAGATACGCAGTATTTT.

The chain links TRBV4-3 to TRBJ2-7; D may be TRBD2 (5 bases). The CDR3 has 15 amino acids. Germline-derived CDR1 and CDR2 are LGHNA and YSLEER. Trimming left V 3 bases short and J 8 bases short, with 20 bases between. The CDR3 here is CASSQADRDAKQQYF. As DNA, the CDR3 is TGCGCCAGCAGCCAGGCTGACCGGGATGCGAAACAGCAGTACTTC.

DNA of the CDR3: TGTGCCAGCAGCCCACGAGGAGGACAGGGGGGCGATGAGCAGTTCTTC. It yields the protein CASSPRGGQGGDEQFF. The V gene is TRBV7-2, the J gene TRBJ2-1; 10 bases are shared with TRBD1. This CDR3 has 16 amino acids. V dropped 5 bases and J dropped 8; count of bases not matched to a gene: 12. CDR1 is SGHTA, CDR2 FQGNSA, per germline.

The rearrangement joins TRBV15 to TRBJ1-1, with D possibly TRBD1 on 5 matching bases. V lost 0 bases, J lost 0 bases, and 14 bases lay in between. Germline assignment: CDR1 LNHNV and CDR2 YYDKDF (reference sequence). The CDR3 sequence is 17 residues long. The CDR3 DNA reads TGTGCCACCAGCAGAGATAGGGGAGGGGCGGTGAACACTGAAGCTTTCTTT. It codes for CATSRDRGGAVNTEAFF.

The chain joins TRBV24-1 to TRBJ2-7, with D uncertain. The CDR3 totals 11 residues. V lost 3 bases and J 3 bases, leaving 2 bases between the germline ends. From germline, CDR1 is KGHDR and CDR2 SFDVKD. CDR3: CATSDLYEQYF. For the CDR3, the DNA is TGTGCCACCAGTGATCTCTACGAGCAGTACTTC.

V usage is TRBV11-1 and J usage is TRBJ2-1, with TRBD2 matching over 7 bases. V lost 2 bases and J lost 1; bases outside the gene matches: 2. Germline assignment: CDR1 SGHAT and CDR2 FQDESV (reference sequence). The length of the CDR3 is 15 residues. CDR3 region: CASSLSGDSYNEQFF. The CDR3 DNA reads TGTGCCAGCAGCTTAAGCGGGGATTCCTACAATGAGCAGTTCTTC.

The sample holds one count of this clone. This chain links TRBV12-5 with TRBJ1-5; a weak D match, TRBD1 (6 bases). Germline CDR1 and CDR2: LGHNT and FRNRAP. The CDR3 totals 14 residues. V was pared by 4 bases and J by 3 bases, with 10 bases between. The CDR3 DNA is TGTGCTAGTGGTTCGGGACAAGTCAATCAGCCCCAGCATTTT. Its translation is CASGSGQVNQPQHF.

The CDR3 DNA reads as TGTGCCAGCAGTGAAGGCCCGGGAAACTATGGCTACACCTTC. Translated, it gives CASSEGPGNYGYTF. This chain uses TRBV25-1 with TRBJ1-2, with D unclear. The length of the CDR3 is 14 residues. V shed 2 bases and J shed 2 bases, with 9 bases lying between them. Germline loops: CDR1 MGHDK, CDR2 SYGVNS.

V and J are TRBV25-1 and TRBJ2-3, with 10 nucleotides matching TRBD2. The CDR3 length is 15 residues. V lost 10 bases and J lost 1; bases outside the gene matches: 8. CDR1 and CDR2 (germline): MGHDK, SYGVNS. CDR3 in DNA: TGTGCCACCCAGGGTAGCGGGGGGCGCACAGATACGCAGTATTTT. This codes for CATQGSGGRTDTQYF.

The rearrangement joins TRBV5-1 to TRBJ2-7, with 7 bases identical to TRBD1. V was clipped by 3 bases and J by 0 bases; unmatched bases: 9. The germline gives CDR1 SGHRS, CDR2 YFSETQ. The CDR3 has 16 residues. Here the CDR3 reads CASSSGTESFSYEQYF. DNA for the CDR3: TGCGCCAGCAGCTCCGGGACAGAAAGCTTCTCCTACGAGCAGTACTTC.

The rearrangement uses TRBV7-2 and TRBJ1-3; tentative D call: TRBD1 (5 bases). The V and J ends lost 5 bases and 5 bases respectively, with 16 bases between them. CDR1 is SGHTA and CDR2 is FQGNSA in the germline V gene. This CDR3 has 15 residues. The CDR3 protein is CASSVNRSPRNTIYF. DNA for the CDR3: TGTGCCAGCAGCGTAAACAGGTCCCCTCGAAACACCATATATTTT.

This chain joins TRBV21-1 and TRBJ2-7; no DNA check was done on the table's D call, TRBD1. TRBV21-1 is a pseudogene. CDR3 length: 14 amino acids. Written as DNA, the CDR3 is TGTGCCAGCAGGGTGGACAGTTCAACCTACGAGCAGTACTTC. It encodes CASRVDSSTYEQYF.